Reported below is one T cell receptor beta chain. The antigen remains unidentified. This sample was taken from a study of cytomegalovirus exposure and HLA in healthy donors. The V and J ends lost 5 bases and 4 bases respectively, with 12 bases between them. Germline V lookup: CDR1 SGHVS, CDR2 FQNEAQ. This CDR3 region has 13 residues. The study ran its PCR with 60 Vbeta and 13 Jbeta primers. The assay was immunoSEQ multiplex PCR, and TCRdb's table has in-frame clones only and misses some. The sample shows about 96,000 clones, approximately 72% of them seen only once. Notes on the study in general: In a later analysis, donors in an Asian-associated ancestry cluster reportedly had fewer N-insertions in productive TCRs than the cohort mean. The productive fraction for most TCR beta V segments was about 87% or about 30% in an earlier analysis. Later, TCR association rates were found to vary by HLA locus, highest for DRB1 and lowest for HLA-C.

The rearrangement joins TRBV7-8 to TRBJ2-7; the D is unclear. The clonotype originates from a female donor in good health and CMV-seropositive. The specimen was PBMCs. In DNA, the CDR3 is TGTGCCAGCAGCCCACACCAGGCTTACGAGCAGTACTTC. This sequence encodes CASSPHQAYEQYF.